These T cell receptor beta chains were read from a single sample in a study of blood T cell repertoires in COVID-19. Profiled with immunoSEQ multiplex PCR; TCRdb holds only in-frame clones, not every one. The profile shows about 360,000 clones, approximately 86% of them singletons. What was sequenced was peripheral blood. The receptor set was obtained from a human donor in a cohort sampled during active COVID-19. The CDR3 runs from the conserved cysteine through the conserved F or W. A D gene is named only where the DNA matches it firmly. The size entry is marked missing in some rows and otherwise reads once, few, many or a size class.

V,J,size,D,DNA,CDR3
TRBV6-4,TRBJ2-1,-,-,TGTGCCAGCAGCGCAAGATGGACAGACCCCAATGAGCAGTTCTTC,CASSARWTDPNEQFF
TRBV29-1,TRBJ1-1,-,-,TGCAGCGCCCGAGGAGGGCCAACGAACACTGAAGCTTTCTTT,CSARGGPTNTEAFF
TRBV28,TRBJ1-1,-,TRBD1,TGTGCCAGCAGTAGTACCAGGGGGAAAGCTTTCTTT,CASSSTRGKAFF
TRBV4-1,TRBJ2-2,few,-,TGCGCCAGCAGCCAAGACCGCAAAGCAGCAGGCGGGGAGCTGTTTTTT,CASSQDRKAAGGELFF
TRBV4-2,TRBJ2-7,-,TRBD2,TGTGCCAGCAGCCCGGGACTAGCGGGAGGTAGCTCCTACGAGCAGTACTTC,CASSPGLAGGSSYEQYF
TRBV9,TRBJ1-1,-,-,TGTGCCAGCAGCGTAGAATCCAGGGATACTGAAGCTTTCTTT,CASSVESRDTEAFF
TRBV29-1,TRBJ2-5,-,-,TGCAGCGTTGATCTTCAAGAGACCCAGTACTTC,CSVDLQETQYF
TRBV3-1/TRBV3-2,TRBJ2-5,once,-,TGTGCCAGCAGCCAAGTAAGGCAGGGGACCCAGTACTTC,CASSQVRQGTQYF
TRBV28,TRBJ2-1,-,-,TGTGCCAGCTCCGACAATGAGCAGTTCTTC,CASSDNEQFF
TRBV9,TRBJ2-1,-,TRBD2,TGTGCCAGCAGCGTTAAGACTAGCGGGAGTATCAATGAGCAGTTCTTC,CASSVKTSGSINEQFF
TRBV7-6,TRBJ1-3,-,-,TGTGCCAGCAGCCTTATCCAGGCGAGCTCTGGAAACACCATATATTTT,CASSLIQASSGNTIYF
TRBV27,TRBJ1-5,-,TRBD1,TGTGCCAGCAGTCCAGAAGGGACAGGCGACATAGGGAGCAATCAGCCCCAGCATTTT,CASSPEGTGDIGSNQPQHF
TRBV15,TRBJ2-2,-,TRBD1,TGTGCCACCAGCACGACAGGGACCCACACCGGGGAGCTGTTTTTT,CATSTTGTHTGELFF
TRBV30,TRBJ2-3,-,-,TGTGCCTGGAGTGTACGAGGGCCTGATGGAGATACGCAGTATTTT,CAWSVRGPDGDTQYF
TRBV13,TRBJ2-1,-,TRBD2,TGTGCCAGCAGCTTAACACTAGCGGGAGCCAATGAGCAGTTCTTC,CASSLTLAGANEQFF
TRBV28,TRBJ1-1,-,TRBD1,TGTGCCAGCAGTTTTTCAAGACAGGGGCGGAGGGAAGCTTTCTTT,CASSFSRQGRREAFF
TRBV5-1,TRBJ1-1,-,TRBD1,TGCGCCAGCAGCGCGACAGGGTCCATGAACACTGAAGCTTTCTTT,CASSATGSMNTEAFF
TRBV7-3,TRBJ2-3,-,TRBD2,TGTGCCAGCAGCCCCCGAGGCGGGGGGTCTAAAGATACGCAGTATTTT,CASSPRGGGSKDTQYF
TRBV7-9,TRBJ2-7,many,-,TGTGCCAGCAGCCCAAGGGGACTGGCCCTAAATCGTCACGAGCAGTACTTC,CASSPRGLALNRHEQYF
TRBV5-6,TRBJ2-3,-,TRBD1,TGTGCCAGCAGCTGGGGACAGGGCACGGGCGCAGATACGCAGTATTTT,CASSWGQGTGADTQYF
TRBV6-5,TRBJ2-1,-,TRBD2,TGTGCCAGCAGTTACTCGTCTAGCGGCTTGAATGAGCAGTTCTTC,CASSYSSSGLNEQFF
TRBV19,TRBJ1-1,-,-,TGTGCCAGTAGAGGAGCGATCATGAACACTGAAGCTTTCTTT,CASRGAIMNTEAFF
TRBV21-1,TRBJ2-5,-,-,TGTGCCAGCAGCGCGCAAGAGACCCAGTACTTC,CASSAQETQYF
TRBV7-6,TRBJ2-7,once,TRBD1,TGTGCCAGCAGCTTCCCGGGACAGGGGCGCGAGCAGTACTTC,CASSFPGQGREQYF
TRBV24-1,TRBJ2-7,-,TRBD2,TGTGCCACCAGTGATCTAGCGGGGCAGTACTTC,CATSDLAGQYF
TRBV5-1,TRBJ2-7,-,-,TGCGCCAGCAGCACATACACAGATTCCTACGAGCAGTACTTC,CASSTYTDSYEQYF
TRBV7-2,TRBJ1-1,-,TRBD1,TGTGCCAGCAGCTCTGACAGGGTAACCACTGAAGCTTTCTTT,CASSSDRVTTEAFF
TRBV20-1,TRBJ1-2,-,-,TGCAGTGCGGGAAGATCGGGGGGCTTC,CSAGRSGGF
TRBV5-4,TRBJ2-2,-,-,TGTGCCAGCAGTCGGGATCCCACGGGGATAAGCACCGGGGAGCTGTTTTTT,CASSRDPTGISTGELFF
TRBV5-6,TRBJ2-2,-,-,TGTGCCAGCAGCTTGTACCAGGGAACTTCCGCGGACGGGGAGCTGTTTTTT,CASSLYQGTSADGELFF
TRBV19,TRBJ2-1,-,TRBD1,TGTGCCAGTAGTATAGAGCCCCCAGGGGGCCCGAATGAGCAGTTCTTC,CASSIEPPGGPNEQFF
TRBV11-2,TRBJ2-7,-,-,TGTGCCAGCAGCTTAGACAGGGATCACCCGGCGTACTTC,CASSLDRDHPAYF
TRBV5-1,TRBJ2-5,once,TRBD2,TGCGCCAGCAGCGAAACTAGCGGGAGTGGGGAGACCCAGTACTTC,CASSETSGSGETQYF
TRBV6-5,TRBJ2-5,few,-,TGTGCCAGCAGCTGGGCAGCTGTCGAGACCCAGTACTTC,CASSWAAVETQYF
TRBV7-9,TRBJ2-3,-,TRBD2,TGTGCCAGCAGAAGTGCGGATAGGGGAGGGACCACAGATACGCAGTATTTT,CASRSADRGGTTDTQYF
TRBV10-3,TRBJ1-1,-,-,TGTGCCATCAGCCCTGCCGCCAGCTTCGACACTAGAGGGACTGAAGCTTTCTTT,CAISPAASFDTRGTEAFF
TRBV5-8,TRBJ1-4,-,-,TGTGCCAGCAGCCAGTACACAGGTGCAACTAATGAAAAACTGTTTTTT,CASSQYTGATNEKLFF
TRBV5-1,TRBJ2-5,-,-,TGCGCCAGCAGCTTGGTTACCGGGGAGACCCAGTACTTC,CASSLVTGETQYF
TRBV7-8,TRBJ2-7,-,TRBD2,TGTGCCAGCTTAGGGGGACTAGCGGGGCCCTGGGACTCCTACGAGCAGTACTTC,CASLGGLAGPWDSYEQYF
TRBV2,TRBJ1-4,-,TRBD1,TGTGCCAGCAGTGAACCGGGACAGATTAATGAAAAACTGTTTTTT,CASSEPGQINEKLFF
TRBV6-2/TRBV6-3,TRBJ1-4,-,TRBD1,TGTGCCAGCAGCCCGACCCCGGGACAGACTAATGAAAAACTGTTTTTT,CASSPTPGQTNEKLFF